Listed below are T cell receptor beta chains from one sample, sequenced in a study of T cell responses to AZD1222 COVID-19 vaccine. Some clones are missing from TCRdb's copy, which holds only in-frame ones; the method was immunoSEQ multiplex PCR. The sample has 120,000 or so clones, roughly 91% seen once. Sequenced here: peripheral blood, sampled on day 0 of AZD1222 vaccination. Source of these receptors: an adult in good health. Both conserved end residues are part of each CDR3. D genes are given only for firm matches. Size tells how often a clone was seen (once, few, many) or the class of an expanded clone, and some rows leave it out.

>-|TRBJ1-6|16|TRBV7-9|TRBD1
CASSSRTGGRNSPLHF
TGTGCCAGCAGCTCACGGACAGGGGGCAGAAATTCACCCCTCCACTTT
>-|TRBJ2-5|15|TRBV9|-
CASSGPTGTQETQYF
TGTGCCAGCAGCGGCCCTACAGGGACCCAGGAGACCCAGTACTTC
>-|TRBJ2-4|15|TRBV12-5|TRBD1
CASGLGQGVRNIQYF
TGTGCTAGTGGTCTCGGACAGGGTGTCCGGAACATTCAGTACTTC
>-|TRBJ1-3|14|TRBV7-2|-
CASSFLETGNTIYF
TGTGCCAGCAGCTTTTTGGAGACTGGAAACACCATATATTTT
>-|TRBJ2-3|16|TRBV7-9|-
CASSLLGAGGTDTQYF
TGTGCCAGCAGCCTACTTGGGGCAGGAGGCACAGATACGCAGTATTTT
>-|TRBJ2-2|12|TRBV20-1|-
CSASQPTGELFF
TGCAGTGCTAGTCAGCCCACCGGGGAGCTGTTTTTT
>-|TRBJ1-5|15|TRBV15|-
CATRPGDGSNQPQHF
TGTGCCACCAGGCCAGGGGATGGAAGCAATCAGCCCCAGCATTTT
>-|TRBJ1-1|13|TRBV12-3/TRBV12-4|-
CASSLAGSAEAFF
TGTGCCAGCAGTTTAGCTGGGTCTGCTGAAGCTTTCTTT
>-|TRBJ1-2|13|TRBV30|-
CAWSRGSAYGYTF
TGTGCCTGGAGTCGGGGCAGTGCCTATGGCTACACCTTC
>-|TRBJ2-7|15|TRBV7-2|TRBD1
CASRAARDSLNEQYF
TGTGCCAGCAGAGCGGCCCGGGACAGTCTTAACGAGCAGTACTTC
>-|TRBJ1-1|12|TRBV6-5|-
CASSSLWGEAFF
TGTGCCAGCAGCTCTCTGTGGGGTGAAGCTTTCTTT
>-|TRBJ1-1|13|TRBV2|TRBD1
CARGTGPNTEAFF
TGTGCCAGGGGGACAGGGCCGAACACTGAAGCTTTCTTT
>-|TRBJ2-7|15|TRBV3-1/TRBV3-2|TRBD1
CASSLRTGRTYEQYF
TGTGCCAGCAGCCTTAGGACAGGGCGCACCTACGAGCAGTACTTC
>-|TRBJ1-6|16|TRBV6-1|TRBD1
CASSEQGADYNSPLHF
TGTGCCAGCAGCGAACAGGGGGCTGACTATAATTCACCCCTCCACTTT
>-|TRBJ2-7|11|TRBV29-1|TRBD1
CSAGTATEQYF
TGCAGCGCTGGGACAGCAACCGAGCAGTACTTC
>few|TRBJ1-1|14|TRBV3-1/TRBV3-2|-
CASSLRQGSTEAFF
TGTGCCAGCAGCCTCAGACAAGGCAGCACTGAAGCTTTCTTT
>few|TRBJ2-1|11|TRBV10-3|-
CAISPAIEQFF
TGTGCCATCAGCCCCGCGATTGAGCAGTTCTTC
>-|TRBJ1-5|13|TRBV27|-
CASSFTGFQPQHF
TGTGCCAGCAGCTTTACAGGGTTTCAGCCCCAGCATTTT